The TCR beta chain under discussion was sequenced for a study of a mutant IDH1 vaccine in newly diagnosed glioma. The time point denotes: week 47, end of study. Every vaccination contained 300 ug of the mutant IDH1 20-mer peptide and was paired with topical imiquimod. Eight vaccinations reached patients in weeks 1, 3, 5, 7, 11, 15, 19 and 23. The study enrolled donors with new WHO grade 3 or 4 IDH1-mutant, ATRX-lost astrocytomas. As for this clone: No antigen is known for it.

Here immunoSEQ multiplex PCR was the method, and the copy in TCRdb shows in-frame clones only, minus some. The table lists about 35,000 clones, about 87% of them singletons. The V gene lost 0 bases and the J gene lost 5 bases, with 11 bases spanning the gap. Per germline, CDR1 MNHNY and CDR2 SVGAGI (reference sequence). The CDR3 totals 15 residues. Study results and limitations: Vaccination elicited immune responses in 90% to 95% of patients.

The source of this sequence is a woman in her 30s with glioma. V is TRBV6-6 and J is TRBJ1-5; no definite D call. The specimen comprised PBMCs, sampled from a glioma patient whose treatment included an IDH1 peptide vaccine. CDR3 nucleotides: TGTGCCAGCAGTTACTCAGCCACTCTCGATCAGCCCCAGCATTTT. Amino acid sequence: CASSYSATLDQPQHF.